Given below is one T cell receptor beta chain in context. These data originate in a study of blood T cell repertoires in COVID-19. As for the study in general: Collection of acute and convalescent COVID-19 samples took place in the United States, Italy and Spain.

Per the authors' pipeline: The authors estimated nucleated cell counts from reference gene primer amplification. Clones were sequenced by immunoSEQ multiplex PCR, and TCRdb holds only the in-frame ones, with some missing. V and J calls plus clone size are reproduced from that table; the DNA served to infer D and trimming. The profile shows a few hundred thousand clones, around 85% of them singletons. Enrollment of patients from Seattle took place during active infection, with longitudinal follow-up. Germline loops: CDR1 SGHAT, CDR2 FQNNGV. CDR3 length: 14 residues. V was shortened by 5 bases and J by 4 bases, with 14 bases between the two germline ends.

This TCR came from a human donor with COVID-19, enrolled during active disease. The donor label of this sample is uncertain. Specimen: peripheral blood. This rearrangement joins TRBV11-2 to TRBJ1-1; tentative D call: TRBD1 (5 bases). The chain's CDR3 is CASSPGGWGTEAFF. The CDR3 DNA is TGTGCCAGCAGCCCGGGGGGATGGGGCACTGAAGCTTTCTTT.